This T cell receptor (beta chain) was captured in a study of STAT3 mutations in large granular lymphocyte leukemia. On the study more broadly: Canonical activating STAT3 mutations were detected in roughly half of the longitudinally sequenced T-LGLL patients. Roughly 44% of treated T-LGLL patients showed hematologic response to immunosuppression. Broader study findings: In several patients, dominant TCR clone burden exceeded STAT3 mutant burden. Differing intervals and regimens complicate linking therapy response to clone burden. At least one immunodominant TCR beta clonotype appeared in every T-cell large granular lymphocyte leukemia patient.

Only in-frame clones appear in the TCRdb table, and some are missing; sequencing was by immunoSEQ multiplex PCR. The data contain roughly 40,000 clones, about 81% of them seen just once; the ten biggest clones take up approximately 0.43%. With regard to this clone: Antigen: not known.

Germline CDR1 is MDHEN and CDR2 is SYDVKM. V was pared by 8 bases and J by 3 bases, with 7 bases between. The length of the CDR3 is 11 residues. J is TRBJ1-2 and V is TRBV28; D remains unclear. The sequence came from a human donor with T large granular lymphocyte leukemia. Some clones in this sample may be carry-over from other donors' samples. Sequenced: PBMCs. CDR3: CASREDYGYTF. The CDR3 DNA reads TGTGCCAGCCGGGAGGACTATGGCTACACCTTC.